Described below is a single T cell receptor beta chain sequence and its context. The data derive from a study of blood T cell repertoires in COVID-19. About the study: Sample material is recorded as cDNA or gDNA derived from T cells, B-cell-depleted T cells, or PBMCs.

The data were produced by immunoSEQ multiplex PCR, yet TCRdb's version contains in-frame clones alone and is incomplete. The table has about 170,000 clones, about nine tenths seen once. The sequence was obtained from a woman between 45 and 65 years old with acute or convalescent COVID-19. The sample was peripheral blood.

The CDR3 loop reads CASSPPTGGSYNEQFF. The CDR3 bases are TGTGCCAGCTCACCACCGACAGGGGGTTCCTACAATGAGCAGTTCTTC. The V and J genes are TRBV18 and TRBJ2-1, with TRBD1 matching 9 bases. Germline loops: CDR1 KGHSH, CDR2 LQKENI. V lost 0 bases, J lost 1 base, and 1 base stayed unmatched. The CDR3 runs 16 residues.